This T cell receptor (beta chain) was recorded in a study of cytomegalovirus exposure and HLA in healthy donors. Study in general: Of all 400 or so donors who were genotyped, 75% to 90% belonged to the Caucasian-associated ancestry cluster. Study findings and constraints: Productive rates of about 90% or about 30% were seen for most TCR beta V segments in an earlier analysis.

This CDR3 has 14 residues. From germline, CDR1 is SGHTA and CDR2 FQGNSA. Concerning this clone itself: Its antigen is not known. One junction end disagrees with the germline gene, perhaps due to a read error.

The PCR had 60 Vbeta and 13 Jbeta primers. Original methodology: An analysis performed later counted 74 million or so unique TCR beta chains (roughly 11 million of them shared). The data were produced by immunoSEQ multiplex PCR, yet TCRdb's version contains in-frame clones alone and is incomplete. Clone size and the V and J calls come from that table; the DNA yielded D and trimming. The top ten hold 5.9% of the sample, which has about 130,000 clones, 80% to 90% seen once. Input material: PBMCs. This clonotype originated in a woman aged 40-49 years in good health and CMV-seropositive. This chain links TRBV7-2 with TRBJ2-7, with D possibly being TRBD2 (6 bases). Written as DNA, the CDR3 is TGTGCCGGCAGCTTCGCTAGCGACTCCTACGAGCAGTACTTC. Translation gives CAGSFASDSYEQYF.